Listed below are T cell receptor beta chains from one sample, sequenced in a study of neoadjuvant anti-PD-1 for oral cavity cancer. The method was immunoSEQ multiplex PCR; TCRdb's version includes in-frame clones alone and lacks a portion of them. The sample comprises about 37,000 clones, 35% to 45% of which are singletons, and roughly a sixth rests with the top ten. Sequences were derived from tumor tissue, sampled after nivolumab (anti-PD-1) treatment. All receptors come from a person between 40 and 80 years old with oral cavity squamous cell carcinoma. Each CDR3 is given with its conserved first and last residue. D genes are given only for firm matches. Clone size is not always given. Where it is, it says once, few, many or a class for expanded clones.

>13|TRBJ2-5|-|TRBV15|-
TGTGCCACCACGCGGACTGGAGGAGAGACCCAGTACTTC
CATTRTGGETQYF
>17|TRBJ2-5|TRBD1|TRBV5-1|-
TGCGCCAGCAGCTTGGGACAGGGGCCACCGTACCAAGAGACCCAGTACTTC
CASSLGQGPPYQETQYF
>15|TRBJ2-7|TRBD1|TRBV7-6|-
TGTGCCAGCAGCCTAAGTGCAGGGGGATTACAGGAGCAGTACTTC
CASSLSAGGLQEQYF
>13|TRBJ2-1|-|TRBV30|-
TGTGCCTGGAGTGTACGAGTAGTAGGTGAGCAGTTCTTC
CAWSVRVVGEQFF
>17|TRBJ2-2|-|TRBV15|-
TGTGCCACCAGCAGCGGGTGGGGCAGGACTAACACCGGGGAGCTGTTTTTT
CATSSGWGRTNTGELFF
>14|TRBJ1-5|TRBD1|TRBV28|-
TGTGCCAGCAGTATAGGGACAGGTAATCAGCCCCAGCATTTT
CASSIGTGNQPQHF
>14|TRBJ2-7|TRBD1|TRBV18|few
TGTGCCAGCTCAACAGGGACAGATGACTACGAGCAGTACTTC
CASSTGTDDYEQYF
>14|TRBJ2-5|TRBD1|TRBV5-1|-
TGCGCCAGCAGCTTGGGGGACAGAGGAGAGACCCAGTACTTC
CASSLGDRGETQYF
>16|TRBJ1-2|TRBD1|TRBV5-4|few
TGTGCCAGCAGCCGTGGCGACCAAGACAGGGGGCACGGCTACACCTTC
CASSRGDQDRGHGYTF
>13|TRBJ2-5|-|TRBV2|few
TGTGCCAGCAGTGGCAGTTACCAAGAGACCCAGTACTTC
CASSGSYQETQYF
>14|TRBJ2-7|TRBD2|TRBV5-1|-
TGCGCCAGCAGCTTGGGAGCGGGATTCTACGAGCAGTACTTC
CASSLGAGFYEQYF
>13|TRBJ1-4|-|TRBV30|-
TGTGCCTGGAATCCGGGAACTAATGAAAAACTGTTTTTT
CAWNPGTNEKLFF
>13|TRBJ2-2|-|TRBV7-2|-
TGTGCCAGCAGCCCTATAATCGCCGGGGAGCTGTTTTTT
CASSPIIAGELFF
>14|TRBJ2-7|TRBD1|TRBV9|large
TGTGCCAGCAGTACAGGGGGCGCATCCTACGAGCAGTACTTC
CASSTGGASYEQYF
>13|TRBJ1-2|-|TRBV5-1|few
TGCGCCAGCAGCCTGTCCGGTATCTATGGCTACACCTTC
CASSLSGIYGYTF
>11|TRBJ1-2|-|TRBV7-2|few
TGTGCCAGCAGCTCCACCTATGGCTACACCTTC
CASSSTYGYTF
>13|TRBJ1-5|-|TRBV30|-
TGTGCCTGGAGTGTACAGGGCGGCCAGCCCCAGCATTTT
CAWSVQGGQPQHF
>15|TRBJ2-7|TRBD1|TRBV18|few
TGTGCCAGCTCACAACGACAGGGCGCCCCGGACGAGCAGTACTTC
CASSQRQGAPDEQYF
>16|TRBJ1-6|-|TRBV6-6|many
TGTGCCAGCAGCCATGACGGACAGCCGGGAAATTCACCCCTCCACTTT
CASSHDGQPGNSPLHF
>12|TRBJ1-1|-|TRBV7-9|-
TGTGCCAGCAGCTTACGCAGGGGTGAAGCTTTCTTT
CASSLRRGEAFF
>12|TRBJ1-6|-|TRBV10-1|medium-sized
TGCGCCAGCAGTGTAAGGCGTTCACCCCTCCACTTT
CASSVRRSPLHF
>16|TRBJ2-3|TRBD2|TRBV7-6|-
TGTGCCAGCAGCTCCTTTAGCGGGAGGTACACAGATACGCAGTATTTT
CASSSFSGRYTDTQYF
>14|TRBJ1-1|-|TRBV5-1|-
TGCGCCAGCAGCAGCGGACAGCCGAACACTGAAGCTTTCTTT
CASSSGQPNTEAFF
>16|TRBJ1-5|-|TRBV7-9|-
TGTGCCAGCAGCTTGGGGTCGGGCTATTCCTATCAGCCCCAGCATTTT
CASSLGSGYSYQPQHF
>15|TRBJ1-3|-|TRBV6-5|-
TGTGCCAGCAGGAGGACGGGAAGCTCTGGAAACACCATATATTTT
CASRRTGSSGNTIYF
>19|TRBJ2-1|TRBD2|TRBV5-1|few
TGCGCCAGCAGCTTGGGAGCCACGGCGGGAGGACCCCCCTACAATGAGCAGTTCTTC
CASSLGATAGGPPYNEQFF
>14|TRBJ1-2|-|TRBV30|few
TGTGCCTGGAGTCCCCGGACTTATTTCTATGGCTACACCTTC
CAWSPRTYFYGYTF
>14|TRBJ2-5|-|TRBV2|-
TGTGCCAGCAGTGAGGAAGGGGGGTGGGAGACCCAGTACTTC
CASSEEGGWETQYF
>14|TRBJ2-7|-|TRBV5-4|-
TGTGCCAGCAGCACGCGGGGAAATCTACGGGAGCAGTACTTC
CASSTRGNLREQYF
>13|TRBJ1-2|-|TRBV11-1|few
TGTGCCAGCAGCTCCCCCCCGGGGTATGGCTACACCTTC
CASSSPPGYGYTF
>15|TRBJ2-7|-|TRBV23-1|-
TGCGCCAGCAACCTCAAGTGGTGGCTGGGCGACGAGCAGTACTTC
CASNLKWWLGDEQYF
>16|TRBJ2-2|TRBD2|TRBV9|-
TGTGCCAGCAGCTCCCGACTAGCGGGAGACACCGGGGAGCTGTTTTTT
CASSSRLAGDTGELFF
>14|TRBJ2-7|TRBD1|TRBV5-6|once
TGTGCCAGCAGCTTGGGGACAGGGAGTTTCGAGCAGTACTTC
CASSLGTGSFEQYF
>16|TRBJ1-2|-|TRBV18|-
TGTGCCAGCTCACAGTCATTCGCAAGGGATGGGGCTGGCTACACCTTC
CASSQSFARDGAGYTF
>14|TRBJ2-5|TRBD2|TRBV5-6|many
TGTGCCAGCAGCTTTGGGACTAGCTATGAGACCCAGTACTTC
CASSFGTSYETQYF
>13|TRBJ1-1|-|TRBV12-5|-
TGTGCTAGTGGTTTGAAAGGGGGCACTGAAGCTTTCTTT
CASGLKGGTEAFF
>12|TRBJ1-2|-|TRBV30|few
TGTGCCTGGTCGACAGTTAACTATGGCTACACCTTC
CAWSTVNYGYTF
>13|TRBJ2-7|-|TRBV7-6|few
TGTGCCAGCAGCCTCCCAAGCTCCTACGAGCAGTACTTC
CASSLPSSYEQYF
>15|TRBJ2-5|-|TRBV9|-
TGTGCCAGCAGCGTAGTGGGTGGGGGGCAAGAGACCCAGTACTTC
CASSVVGGGQETQYF
>13|TRBJ1-3|TRBD1|TRBV11-2|few
TGTGCCAGCAGCTCGGGACAGGGAAACACCATATATTTT
CASSSGQGNTIYF
>17|TRBJ2-7|-|TRBV6-1|few
TGTGCCAGCAGTGAGAGGGGGACGGGAGGTCTGACCTACGAGCAGTACTTC
CASSERGTGGLTYEQYF